This TCR beta chain originates from a study of blood T cell repertoires in COVID-19. Across the study: Specimens from acute and convalescent COVID-19 originated in the United States, Italy and Spain. T cells, B-cell-depleted T cells, or PBMCs supplied cDNA or gDNA.

CDR1 and CDR2 from the germline V gene are LNHNV and YYDKDF (reference sequence). Trimming left V 5 bases short and J 8 bases short, with 22 bases between. CDR3 size: 16 residues. Original data processing: Amplification of reference gene primers was used by the study to estimate nucleated cell counts. Measured with immunoSEQ multiplex PCR; TCRdb has only the in-frame clones, and not every one. The V and J calls and clone size come from that table; D and trimming were worked out from the DNA. The repertoire holds more than 85,000 clones, with 70% to 85% as singletons. The clonotype was recovered from a man aged 70 or older with acute or convalescent COVID-19. Sample: peripheral blood. The rearrangement uses TRBV15 and TRBJ1-3; D might be TRBD1 (6 bases). CDR3 coding DNA: TGTGCCACCAGCCTACGATCGCCAAGGCCAGGGGACACCATATATTTT. Translated: CATSLRSPRPGDTIYF. The full variable domain, with the rest looked up from reference TRBV15 and TRBJ1-3, is DAMVIQNPRYQVTQFGKPVTLSCSQTLNHNVMYWYQQKSSQAPKLLFHYYDKDFNNEADTPDNFQSRRPNTSFCFLDIRSPGLGDTAMYLCATSLRSPRPGDTIYFGEGSWLTVV.